The clone carrying this TCR beta chain appeared a single time. Its specificity is not known. This sample stems from a study of CD8 T cells in Susac syndrome. Study-wide findings and caveats: CD4+ T cell repertoires in Susac syndrome exhibited no evidence of clonal expansion.

The CDR3 is 12 residues long. The V end lost 2 bases, the J end lost 10 bases, and 11 bases lay between the germline ends. In germline, CDR1 is LGHNA, CDR2 YSLEER. Reverse transcription used about 0.45 to 1 ug RNA and random hexamers. TCRdb re-analysed the immunoSEQ multiplex PCR reads in MiXCR, keeping a single row per CDR3 protein. Counted here are about 170,000 distinct CDR3 sequences, around 95% occurring once; the ten biggest clones make up approximately 0.12%. The clonotype was recovered from a human donor with Susac syndrome. The sequenced sample was CD4+ T cells from PBMCs. V usage is TRBV4-3 and J usage is TRBJ1-1; D unclear. Here the CDR3 DNA reads TGCGCCAGCAGCCAAAAAGGCCGAACAGCTTTCTTT. Amino acid sequence: CASSQKGRTAFF.